What follows is one T cell receptor (beta chain) and its context. Its antigen remains unidentified. No much larger clone is present one base from it, and per-base qualities are unavailable. One collaborating source in Seattle enrolled patients during active infection and followed them longitudinally through the course of disease. Collaborating institutions collected whole blood in K2EDTA tubes following their own protocols. For TCRbeta analysis, collaborator samples were shipped as frozen whole blood, as isolated PBMCs, or as DNA extracted from either sample type. The data derive from a study of blood T cell repertoires in COVID-19 (TCRdb year 2020). Turning to the overall study: Collaborator samples came from the United States, Italy and Spain and covered acute and convalescent phases of COVID-19. The samples were drawn from two sources: the first 160 participants of the ongoing ImmuneRACE study, and about 1,300 subjects contributed by 6 global collaborators. The repertoires were made available in a free public database intended to serve as a resource for research on the immune response to SARS-CoV-2. Subjects who had been exposed to COVID-19, were actively infected with it, or had recovered from it provided the deeply sampled blood TCRbeta repertoires that made up the dataset. Where available, HLA class I and class II types were obtained from metadata supplied by the sample provider rather than from assay-based typing. A de-identified subject ID, COVID-19 status, age in years and sex were almost always included in the sample metadata. The prospective study material was composed of cDNA or gDNA derived from T cells, B-cell-depleted T cells, or PBMCs. Findings and caveats that apply to the study as a whole: The amount of clinical and demographic metadata varied by source and participant and was provided uncurated.

The immunoSEQ Assay, a bias-controlled multiplex PCR, was used to amplify TCRbeta CDR3 regions from genomic DNA. In the source study's methods: Nucleated cell counts per sample were estimated from amplification of reference gene primers within the assay. To quantify the absolute abundance of each unique TCRbeta CDR3 rearrangement, sequence reads were collapsed and filtered. For each sample, productive Simpson clonality was calculated by taking the square root of Simpson's diversity index across productive rearrangements. TCRdb holds this immuneACCESS table with in-frame rearrangements only. Some clones are missing; in checked studies, unresolved V genes explain under half, and the rest has no known cause. The V and J calls and the clone size are those of that table, but D and trimming were determined from the DNA. Present in this sample are roughly 460,000 clones, approximately 90% of which were seen just once. The ten largest clonotypes hold roughly 0.76% of the sample.

This TCR was recovered from a young man with COVID-19, enrolled during active disease. The sequenced sample consisted of peripheral blood.

The CDR3 sequence is CASSQAGRNYEQYF. The base sequence is TGTGCCAGCAGCCAGGCGGGACGGAACTACGAGCAGTACTTC. The chain joins TRBV4-2 to TRBJ2-7; the D gene is perhaps TRBD2, from 6 matching bases. V is pared back by 3 bases and J by 3 bases, with 12 bases lying between the germline termini. As encoded in the germline V gene, CDR1 is LGHNA while CDR2 is YNFKEQ. Spanning cysteine to phenylalanine, the CDR3 consists of 14 amino acids. CDR3 DNA is the only sequence kept; it has 42 bases, read in frame from the first base.